These 20 T cell receptor beta chains were all obtained from the same sample, sequenced in a study of human T cells and chemical hapten exposure. As for time point: patch test 2, 6 weeks after DPC sensitization. The treatment was: therapeutic diphenylcyclopropenone sensitization with weekly scalp DPC. MiXCR, run by TCRdb on the RACE reads, gives a single entry per CDR3 protein. Of about 380,000 distinct CDR3 sequences in the sample, about 6.3% are singletons; the top ten hold about 5.6%. Sequencing used whole blood, obtained in connection with sensitization to the hapten diphenylcyclopropenone (DPC). These receptors all come from a woman between 18 and 29 years old with alopecia areata. Some clones in this sample may be carry-over from other donors' samples.

Points on this clonotype: The junction shows a germline mismatch at one end, possibly a read error. The chain has TRBV7-7 and TRBJ2-5, with D maybe TRBD1 (6 bases). The CDR3 consists of 14 residues. Germline CDR1 and CDR2: SSHAT and FNYEAQ (reference sequence). The CDR3 reads CASSPQQGQETQYF. The CDR3 DNA follows: TGTGCTAGCAGCCCTCAACAGGGCCAAGAGACCCAGTACTTC.

In this sample, this clonotype turned up a few times. The chain recombines TRBV7-6 with TRBJ1-1, with D uncertain. V was pared by 5 bases and J by 3 bases, with 19 bases between. CDR1 and CDR2 from the germline V gene are SGHVS and FNYEAQ. This CDR3 is 16 amino acids long. The CDR3, as DNA: TGTGCCAGCAGCCCAGTGGCACAGATCCAGCACACTGAAGCTTTCTTT. Translation gives CASSPVAQIQHTEAFF.

V is TRBV18 and J is TRBJ1-4; D possibly corresponds to TRBD1 (5 bases). The CDR3 is 18 amino acids. V lost 5 bases to trimming and J lost 0 bases, with 19 bases between them. Germline loops: CDR1 KGHSH, CDR2 LQKENI. For the CDR3, the DNA is TGTGCCAGCTCAATCAGACAGCCTTCCCTTGCAACTAATGAAAAACTGTTTTTT. Translation: CASSIRQPSLATNEKLFF. Full variable domain (missing parts from reference TRBV18 and TRBJ1-4): NAGVMQNPRHLVRRRGQEARLRCSPMKGHSHVYWYRQLPEEGLKFMVYLQKENIIDESGMPKERFSAEFPKEGPSILRIQQVVRGDSAAYFCASSIRQPSLATNEKLFFGSGTQLSVL.

This clonotype was observed many times. This sequence joins TRBV28 and TRBJ1-1, with D possibly matching TRBD1 (6 bases). The germline V gene encodes CDR1 MDHEN and CDR2 SYDVKM. The CDR3 is 16 residues long. Trimming removed 6 bases from V and 0 bases from J, with 17 bases in between. The CDR3 coding sequence is TGTGCCAGCAGACGACTCACACAGGGCATGAACACTGAAGCTTTCTTT. Its protein is CASRRLTQGMNTEAFF.

A few counts support this clonotype. This rearrangement joins TRBV5-4 to TRBJ2-3, with D perhaps assigned TRBD1 or TRBD2 (6 bases each). Germline V CDR1 and CDR2: SGHNT, YYREEE (reference sequence). Deletions cut 10 bases from V and 1 base from J, with 16 bases between. The CDR3 is made up of 14 amino acids. The CDR3 here is CAALRGPGTDTQYF. The DNA of the CDR3 is TGTGCCGCCTTACGGGGGCCCGGCACAGATACGCAGTATTTT.

This clonotype occurred many times. The CDR3 bases are TGTGCCAGCAGTTACTCCTACAGAGGAAATTCACCCCTCCACTTT. It translates to CASSYSYRGNSPLHF. The V and J genes are TRBV6-5 and TRBJ1-6; D gene unclear. The germline V and J ends were trimmed by 0 bases and 7 bases, with 10 bases remaining between them. Germline CDR1 MNHEY, CDR2 SVGAGI. The CDR3 extends over 15 amino acids.

V usage is TRBV6-2 or TRBV6-3 and J usage is TRBJ2-3; 10 nucleotides match TRBD2. Trimming took 4 bases from V and 3 from J; bases not matched to a gene: 4. Germline CDR1 and CDR2: MNHEY and SVGEGT. This CDR3 has 15 amino acids. The CDR3: CASSSGTSETDTQYF. Written as DNA, the CDR3 is TGTGCCAGCAGTTCCGGGACTAGCGAAACAGATACGCAGTATTTT.

This clonotype was observed a few times. The chain links TRBV15 to TRBJ2-3; D unclear. Germline CDR1 and CDR2: LNHNV and YYDKDF (reference sequence). This CDR3 region has 14 residues. With 0 bases removed from V and 4 bases from J, the gap between germline ends came to 8 bases. The CDR3 nucleotides read TGTGCCACCAGCAGAGATACTACGGCAGATACGCAGTATTTT. Protein sequence: CATSRDTTADTQYF.

J is TRBJ2-1 and V is TRBV6-2 or TRBV6-3; D is possibly TRBD1 or TRBD2 (6 bases each). Germline lookup yields CDR1 MNHEY and CDR2 SVGEGT. The V gene lost 0 bases and the J gene lost 15 bases, with 18 bases spanning the gap. The CDR3 length is 14 residues. CDR3 region: CASSYSRGAIFRFF. In DNA, the CDR3 is TGTGCCAGCAGTTACTCTAGGGGGGCAATATTTCGGTTCTTC.

This clonotype was detected a few times. V and J are TRBV12-3 or TRBV12-4 and TRBJ1-5; 7 nucleotides align to TRBD1. CDR3 length: 17 amino acids. V trimming: 3 bases; J trimming: 0 bases; junction bases outside the gene matches: 8. Here the CDR3 reads CASSFEGAGYSNQPQHF. The CDR3 DNA sequence: TGTGCCAGCAGTTTCGAGGGGGCAGGGTATAGCAATCAGCCCCAGCATTTT.

The chain employs TRBV6-1 and TRBJ2-3; 7 positions agree with TRBD2. The CDR3 contains 13 residues. J lost 5 bases, V lost 7 bases, and 6 bases had no gene match. Germline V gene lookup returns CDR1 MNHNS and CDR2 SASEGT. CDR3 residues: CASTRLAGDTQYF. CDR3 nucleotide sequence: TGTGCCAGCACTCGACTAGCAGGAGATACGCAGTATTTT.

The sample holds many counts of this clonotype. The genes are TRBV18 and TRBJ1-1; 7 bases are a match to TRBD1. V dropped 4 bases and J dropped 0; count of bases not matched to a gene: 8. CDR3 length: 16 amino acids. From germline, CDR1 is KGHSH and CDR2 LQKENI. The CDR3 protein is CASSLWSTGMNTEAFF. The CDR3 DNA reads as TGTGCCAGCTCACTCTGGTCGACAGGGATGAACACTGAAGCTTTCTTT.

There are many counts of this clonotype. V gene TRBV7-9 combines with J gene TRBJ1-5, with unresolved D. This CDR3 contains 12 residues. CDR1 and CDR2 (germline): SEHNR, FQNEAQ (reference sequence). Trimming took 4 bases from V and 7 from J, leaving 8 bases between them. This CDR3 reads CASSSFEQPQHF. The CDR3 coding sequence is TGTGCCAGCAGCTCCTTCGAACAGCCCCAGCATTTT.

This clonotype was seen only a few times. V gene TRBV5-1 combines with J gene TRBJ1-5; D ambiguous. This CDR3 contains 16 residues. CDR1 and CDR2 (germline): SGHRS, YFSETQ. V gave up 0 bases and J gave up 1 base, with 11 bases separating them. CDR3 coding DNA: TGCGCCAGCAGCTTGGGGGCCGGGGAGAGCAATCAGCCCCAGCATTTT. Translation gives CASSLGAGESNQPQHF. Using reference TRBV5-1 and TRBJ1-5 for the parts outside the CDR3, the full variable domain is KAGVTQTPRYLIKTRGQQVTLSCSPISGHRSVSWYQQTPGQGLQFLFEYFSETQRNKGNFPGRFSGRQFSNSRSEMNVSTLELGDSALYLCASSLGAGESNQPQHFGDGTRLSIL.

CDR3 DNA: TGTGCCACCAGCTTGTCAGAGGAGCAGTTCTTC. It codes for CATSLSEEQFF. J is TRBJ2-1 and V is TRBV15; the D is unclear. This CDR3 has 11 residues. V was cut by 5 bases and J by 10 bases, with 9 bases left in between. Germline V gene data show CDR1 as LNHNV and CDR2 as YYDKDF (reference sequence). Supplemented by reference TRBV15 and TRBJ2-1, the full variable domain reads DAMVIQNPRYQVTQFGKPVTLSCSQTLNHNVMYWYQQKSSQAPKLLFHYYDKDFNNEADTPDNFQSRRPNTSFCFLDIRSPGLGDTAMYLCATSLSEEQFFGPGTRLTVL.

This clonotype came up many times. The rearrangement links TRBV15 to TRBJ1-5; D uncertain. Trimming took 0 bases from V and 6 from J, leaving 12 bases between them. The CDR3 length is 15 residues. Germline V gives CDR1 LNHNV, CDR2 YYDKDF (reference sequence). This CDR3 reads CATSRDAEGLQPQHF. The CDR3 DNA is TGTGCCACCAGCAGAGATGCTGAGGGCCTTCAGCCCCAGCATTTT.

The CDR3 protein is CASSLYGTEDYNEQFF. In nucleotides, the CDR3 is TGTGCCAGCAGCTTATACGGGACAGAGGACTACAATGAGCAGTTCTTC. The chain couples TRBV7-9 to TRBJ2-1; 7 bases align to TRBD1. V trimming: 2 bases; J trimming: 3 bases; junction bases outside the gene matches: 7. The CDR3 spans 16 residues. Germline assignment: CDR1 SEHNR and CDR2 FQNEAQ (reference sequence).

The chain combines TRBV4-2 with TRBJ1-2; no reliable D call. Trimming removed 0 bases at V and 0 bases at J, with 8 bases between. CDR1 and CDR2 (germline): LGHNA, YNFKEQ. This CDR3 is built from 15 residues. CDR3 sequence (DNA): TGTGCCAGCAGCCAAGAGTACAACACTAACTATGGCTACACCTTC. Its protein product is CASSQEYNTNYGYTF.

In its sample, this clonotype was seen many times. The rearrangement uses TRBV12-3 or TRBV12-4 and TRBJ1-5; 8 bases are shared with TRBD1. This CDR3 comprises 18 residues. J was trimmed by 5 bases and V by 9 bases; bases with no gene match: 21. Here the CDR3 DNA reads TGTGCCAGTTCCCTCACCGTGGAGACAGGGGCGAGGGATCAGCCCCAGCATTTT. Its protein is CASSLTVETGARDQPQHF.

This clonotype has a count of ten or more. The V gene is TRBV12-5, the J gene TRBJ2-1, with 11 bases fitting TRBD2. Trimming at V came to 6 bases and at J to 15 bases, leaving 7 bases not matched to a gene. The CDR3 totals 12 residues. In germline, CDR1 is LGHNT, CDR2 FRNRAP. The CDR3 region is CASGLTSGVMFF. In nucleotides, the CDR3 is TGTGCTAGTGGCCTGACTAGCGGGGTTATGTTCTTC.